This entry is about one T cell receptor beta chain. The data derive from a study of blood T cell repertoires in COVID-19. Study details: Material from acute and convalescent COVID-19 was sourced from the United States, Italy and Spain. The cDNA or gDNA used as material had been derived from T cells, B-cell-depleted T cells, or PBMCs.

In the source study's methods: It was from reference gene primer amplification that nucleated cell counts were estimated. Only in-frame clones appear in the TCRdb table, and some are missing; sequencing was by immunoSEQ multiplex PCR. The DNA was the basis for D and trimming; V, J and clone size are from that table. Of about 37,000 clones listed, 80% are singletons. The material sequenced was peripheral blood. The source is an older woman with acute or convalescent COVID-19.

Here the CDR3 DNA reads TGTGCCAGCAGCTTAAACTATCAGCCCCAGCATTTT. The encoded protein is CASSLNYQPQHF. The chain carries TRBV7-2 and TRBJ1-5; D gene uncertain. The CDR3 totals 12 residues. The germline gives CDR1 SGHTA, CDR2 FQGNSA. V was trimmed by 2 bases and J by 5 bases, leaving 4 bases between them. The variable domain in full, completed from reference TRBV7-2 and TRBJ1-5, reads GAGVSQSPSNKVTEKGKDVELRCDPISGHTALYWYRQSLGQGLEFLIYFQGNSAPDKSGLPSDRFSAERTGGSVSTLTIQRTQQEDSAVYLCASSLNYQPQHFGDGTRLSIL.